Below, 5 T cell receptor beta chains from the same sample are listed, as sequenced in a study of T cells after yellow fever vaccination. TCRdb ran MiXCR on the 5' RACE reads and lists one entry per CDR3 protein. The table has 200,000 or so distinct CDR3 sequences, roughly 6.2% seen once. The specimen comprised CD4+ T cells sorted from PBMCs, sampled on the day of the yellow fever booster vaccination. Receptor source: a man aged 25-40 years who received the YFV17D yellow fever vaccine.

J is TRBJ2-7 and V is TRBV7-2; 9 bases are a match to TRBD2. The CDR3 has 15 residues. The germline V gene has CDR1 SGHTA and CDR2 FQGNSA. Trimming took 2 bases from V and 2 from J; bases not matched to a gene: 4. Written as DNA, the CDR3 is TGTGCCAGCAGCTTATCGCTAGCGGGGACCTACGAGCAGTACTTC. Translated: CASSLSLAGTYEQYF.

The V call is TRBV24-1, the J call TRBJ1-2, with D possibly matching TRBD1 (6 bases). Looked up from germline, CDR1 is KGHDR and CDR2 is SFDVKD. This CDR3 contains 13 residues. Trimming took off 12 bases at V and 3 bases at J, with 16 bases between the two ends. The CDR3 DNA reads TGTGCCTCGGGCCCCACAGGGCACTATGGCTACACCTTC. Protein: CASGPTGHYGYTF.

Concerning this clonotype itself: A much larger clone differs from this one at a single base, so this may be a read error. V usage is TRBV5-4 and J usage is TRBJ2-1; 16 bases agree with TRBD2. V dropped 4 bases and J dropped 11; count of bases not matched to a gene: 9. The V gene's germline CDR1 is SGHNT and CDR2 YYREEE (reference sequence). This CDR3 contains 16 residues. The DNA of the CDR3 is TGTGCCAGCAGCCCGGGACTAGCGGGAGGGCCCGGTAAGCAGTTCTTC. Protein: CASSPGLAGGPGKQFF.

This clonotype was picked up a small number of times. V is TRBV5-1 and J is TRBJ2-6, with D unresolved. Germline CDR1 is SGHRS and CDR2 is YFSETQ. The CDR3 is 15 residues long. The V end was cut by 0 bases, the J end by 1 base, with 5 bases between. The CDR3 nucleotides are TGCGCCAGCAGCTTGGATCTTTCTGGGGCCAACGTCCTGACTTTC. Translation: CASSLDLSGANVLTF.

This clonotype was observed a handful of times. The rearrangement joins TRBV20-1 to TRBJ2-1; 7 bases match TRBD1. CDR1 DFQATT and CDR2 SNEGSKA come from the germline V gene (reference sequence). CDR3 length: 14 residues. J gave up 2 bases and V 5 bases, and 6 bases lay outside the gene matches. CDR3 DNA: TGCAGTGCTCTCCGCCAGGGGGCCTACAATGAGCAGTTCTTC. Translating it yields CSALRQGAYNEQFF.